This TCR beta chain was captured by sequencing in a study of T-cell reconstitution after alpha-beta-depleted transplantation in children. General study findings and limits: Alpha-beta T cells present about two months after transplant were reported to originate from several hundred expanded graft clones.

This clonotype was seen a few times. The antigen remains unidentified. V dropped 4 bases and J dropped 7 bases, with 18 bases sitting between them. The CDR3 is 15 amino acids. Germline V gene lookup returns CDR1 SGHKS and CDR2 YYEKEE (reference sequence). The TCRbeta library was prepared with unique molecular identifiers. TCRdb passed the PCR reads through MiXCR, listing each CDR3 protein once. The sample yields approximately 230,000 distinct CDR3 sequences, over 20% seen once. V and J are TRBV5-5 and TRBJ2-1; the D is unclear. Sample: PBMCs, taken before TCRalphabeta/CD19-depleted stem cell transplant. This sequence was found in a girl aged 2 to 9 with Fanconi anemia, due to receive a stem cell transplant. CDR3 loop: CASSQDPTYGNEQFF. The CDR3 DNA follows: TGTGCCAGCAGCCAGGACCCGACCTACGGGAATGAGCAGTTCTTC.